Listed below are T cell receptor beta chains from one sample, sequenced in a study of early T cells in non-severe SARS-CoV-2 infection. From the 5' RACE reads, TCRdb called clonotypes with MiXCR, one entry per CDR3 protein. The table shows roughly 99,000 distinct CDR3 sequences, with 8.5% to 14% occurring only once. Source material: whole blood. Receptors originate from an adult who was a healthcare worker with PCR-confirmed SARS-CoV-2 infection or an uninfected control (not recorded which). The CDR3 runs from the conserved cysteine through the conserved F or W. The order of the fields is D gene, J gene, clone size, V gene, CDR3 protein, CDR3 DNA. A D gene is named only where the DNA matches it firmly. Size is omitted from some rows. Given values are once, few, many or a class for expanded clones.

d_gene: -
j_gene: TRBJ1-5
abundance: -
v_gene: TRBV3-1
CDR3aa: CASSPSPGVSNQPQHF
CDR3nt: TGTGCCAGCAGCCCTTCCCCAGGGGTGAGCAATCAGCCCCAGCATTTT

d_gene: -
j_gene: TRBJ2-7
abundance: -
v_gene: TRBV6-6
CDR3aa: CASSYRRDTSEQYF
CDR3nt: TGTGCCAGCAGTTACCGGCGGGACACCTCCGAGCAGTACTTC

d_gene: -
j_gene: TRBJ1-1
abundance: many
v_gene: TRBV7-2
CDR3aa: CASSSSGGLRGF
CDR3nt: TGTGCCAGCAGCTCCTCGGGGGGGCTGAGGGGTTTT

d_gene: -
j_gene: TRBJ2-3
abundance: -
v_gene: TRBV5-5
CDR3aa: CASSLIRPDTQYF
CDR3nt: TGTGCCAGCAGCTTGATTCGTCCAGATACGCAGTATTTT

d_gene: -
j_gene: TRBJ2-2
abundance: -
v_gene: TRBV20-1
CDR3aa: CSARAIRGRVAGELFF
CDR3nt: TGCAGTGCTAGAGCAATCCGGGGGCGGGTCGCCGGGGAGCTGTTTTTT

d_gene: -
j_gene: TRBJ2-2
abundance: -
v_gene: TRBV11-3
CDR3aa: CASSSTTGFLGENTGELFF
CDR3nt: TGTGCCAGCAGCTCCACTACTGGATTTCTGGGGGAGAACACCGGGGAGCTGTTTTTT

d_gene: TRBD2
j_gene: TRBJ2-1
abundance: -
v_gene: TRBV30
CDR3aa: CAWSGTSYLKASSYNEQFF
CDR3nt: TGTGCCTGGTCCGGGACTAGCTACCTTAAAGCGAGCTCCTACAATGAGCAGTTCTTC

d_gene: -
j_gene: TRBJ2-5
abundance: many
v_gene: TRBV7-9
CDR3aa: CASSLEDGAGLQETQYF
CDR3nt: TGTGCCAGCAGCTTGGAGGATGGGGCTGGGCTCCAAGAGACCCAGTACTTC

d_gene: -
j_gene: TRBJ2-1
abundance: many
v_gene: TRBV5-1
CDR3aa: CASSFIANEQFF
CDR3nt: TGCGCCAGCAGCTTTATTGCCAATGAGCAGTTCTTC

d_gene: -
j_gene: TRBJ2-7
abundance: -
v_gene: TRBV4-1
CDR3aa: CASSQDGTYEQYF
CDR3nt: TGCGCCAGCAGCCAGGACGGAACCTACGAGCAGTACTTC

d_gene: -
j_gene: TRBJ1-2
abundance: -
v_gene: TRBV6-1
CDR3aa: CASTHLGADYGYTF
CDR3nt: TGTGCCAGCACCCACCTTGGGGCCGACTATGGCTACACCTTC

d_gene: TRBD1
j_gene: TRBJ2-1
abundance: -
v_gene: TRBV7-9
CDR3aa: CATDRTGLGTGDEQFF
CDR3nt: TGTGCCACCGATAGGACAGGGCTAGGGACTGGAGATGAGCAGTTCTTC

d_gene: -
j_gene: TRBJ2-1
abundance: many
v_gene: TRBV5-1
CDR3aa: CASSLATANNEQFF
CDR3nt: TGCGCCAGCAGCTTGGCAACAGCGAACAATGAGCAGTTCTTC

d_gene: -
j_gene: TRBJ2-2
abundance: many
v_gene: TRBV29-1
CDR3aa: CSADGRDSTGELFF
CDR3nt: TGCAGCGCCGACGGGCGGGATAGCACCGGGGAGCTGTTTTTT

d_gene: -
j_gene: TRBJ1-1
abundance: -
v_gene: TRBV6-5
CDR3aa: CASSYGGLGREAFF
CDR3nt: TGTGCCAGCAGTTACGGGGGGCTCGGGCGTGAAGCTTTCTTT

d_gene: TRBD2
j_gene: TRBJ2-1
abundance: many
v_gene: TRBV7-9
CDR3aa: CASSPTLTSGRALITEQFF
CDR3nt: TGTGCCAGCAGCCCCACCCTAACTAGCGGGAGGGCCCTTATCACTGAGCAGTTCTTC

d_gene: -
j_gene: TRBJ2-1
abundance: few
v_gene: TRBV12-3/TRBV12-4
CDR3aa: CASSVTNPHNEQFF
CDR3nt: TGTGCCAGCAGCGTGACAAACCCCCACAATGAGCAGTTCTTC

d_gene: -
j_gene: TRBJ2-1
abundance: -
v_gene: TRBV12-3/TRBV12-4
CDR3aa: CASSFQRPHEQFF
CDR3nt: TGTGCCAGCAGTTTCCAAAGGCCCCATGAGCAGTTCTTC

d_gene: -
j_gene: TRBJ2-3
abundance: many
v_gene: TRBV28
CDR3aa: CASTRRAASTDTQYF
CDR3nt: TGTGCCAGCACTCGGCGCGCGGCCAGCACAGATACGCAGTATTTT

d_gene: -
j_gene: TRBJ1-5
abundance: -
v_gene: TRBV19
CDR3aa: CASSLSGPYQPQHF
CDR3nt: TGTGCCAGTAGTTTGAGCGGACCTTATCAGCCCCAGCATTTT

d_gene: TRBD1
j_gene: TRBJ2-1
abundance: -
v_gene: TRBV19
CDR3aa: CASSVGTGEGEQFF
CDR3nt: TGTGCCAGTAGTGTCGGGACAGGGGAGGGTGAGCAGTTCTTC

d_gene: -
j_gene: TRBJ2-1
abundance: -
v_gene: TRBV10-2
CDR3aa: CASSESRGSDEQFF
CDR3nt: TGCGCCAGCAGTGAGTCCCGGGGTAGTGATGAGCAGTTCTTC

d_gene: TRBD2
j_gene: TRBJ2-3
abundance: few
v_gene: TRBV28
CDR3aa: CASSTSGSPDTQYF
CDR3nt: TGTGCCAGCAGTACGAGCGGGAGTCCAGATACGCAGTATTTT

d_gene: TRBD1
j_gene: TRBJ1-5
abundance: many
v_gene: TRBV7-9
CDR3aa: CASSHRDSGQPQHF
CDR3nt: TGTGCCAGCAGCCACCGGGACAGTGGTCAGCCCCAGCATTTT

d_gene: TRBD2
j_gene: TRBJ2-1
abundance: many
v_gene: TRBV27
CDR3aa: CASSLVSSGLAGSQFF
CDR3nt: TGTGCCAGCAGTTTAGTATCTTCAGGACTAGCGGGAAGTCAGTTCTTC

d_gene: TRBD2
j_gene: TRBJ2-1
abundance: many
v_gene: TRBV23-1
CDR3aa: CASSPRLAGGNEQFF
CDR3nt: TGCGCCAGCAGTCCCCGACTAGCGGGAGGTAATGAGCAGTTCTTC

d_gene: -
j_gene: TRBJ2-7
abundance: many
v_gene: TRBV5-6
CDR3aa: CASSYGTDGRYEQYF
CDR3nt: TGTGCCAGCAGCTACGGGACGGATGGTCGGTACGAGCAGTACTTC

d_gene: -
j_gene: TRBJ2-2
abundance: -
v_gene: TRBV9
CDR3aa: CASSRGLSGELFF
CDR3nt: TGTGCCAGCAGCAGGGGACTGAGCGGGGAGCTGTTTTTT

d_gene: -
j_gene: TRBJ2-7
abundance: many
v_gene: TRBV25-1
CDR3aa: CASSPSAQNYEQYF
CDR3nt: TGTGCCAGCTCCCCAAGCGCACAAAACTACGAGCAGTACTTC

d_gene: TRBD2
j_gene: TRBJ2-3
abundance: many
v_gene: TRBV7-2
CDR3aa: CASSFPLAGEDTQYF
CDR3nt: TGTGCCAGCAGCTTCCCACTAGCGGGAGAAGATACGCAGTATTTT

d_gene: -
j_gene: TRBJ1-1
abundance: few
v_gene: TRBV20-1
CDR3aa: CSARDGGAQEAFF
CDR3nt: TGCAGTGCTAGAGATGGCGGGGCCCAAGAAGCTTTCTTT

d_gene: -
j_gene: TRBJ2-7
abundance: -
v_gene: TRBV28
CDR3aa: CASVGSQYEQYF
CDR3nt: TGTGCCAGCGTGGGCAGTCAGTACGAGCAGTACTTC

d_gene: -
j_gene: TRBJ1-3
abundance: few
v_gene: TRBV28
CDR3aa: CASNDPTLGNTIYF
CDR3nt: TGTGCCAGCAATGACCCCACTCTGGGAAACACCATATATTTT

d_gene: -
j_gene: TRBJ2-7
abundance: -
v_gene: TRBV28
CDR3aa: CASSPPQAPLPNEQYF
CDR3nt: TGTGCCAGCAGCCCCCCGCAGGCTCCCCTCCCTAACGAGCAGTACTTC

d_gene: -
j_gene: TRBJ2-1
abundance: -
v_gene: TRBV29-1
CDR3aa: CSVEGGVSYNEQFF
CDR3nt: TGCAGCGTTGAAGGAGGGGTATCCTACAATGAGCAGTTCTTC

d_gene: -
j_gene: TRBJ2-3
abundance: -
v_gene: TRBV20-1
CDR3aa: CSATPLGTSTDTQYF
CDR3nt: TGCAGTGCCACTCCCTTGGGGACTAGCACAGATACGCAGTATTTT

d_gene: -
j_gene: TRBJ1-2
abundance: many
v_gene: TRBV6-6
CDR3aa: CARQGHNYGYTF
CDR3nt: TGTGCCAGACAGGGCCATAACTATGGCTACACCTTC

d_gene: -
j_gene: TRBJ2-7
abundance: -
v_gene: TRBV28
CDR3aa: CASSGSEQYF
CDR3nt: TGTGCCAGCAGTGGAAGCGAGCAGTACTTC

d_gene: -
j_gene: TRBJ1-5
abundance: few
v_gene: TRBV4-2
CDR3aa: CASSRRGSQPQHF
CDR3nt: TGTGCCAGCAGCCGGAGGGGGAGTCAGCCCCAGCATTTT

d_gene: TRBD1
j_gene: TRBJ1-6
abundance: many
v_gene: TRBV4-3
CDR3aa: CASSQDPGTGGSPLHF
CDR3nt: TGCGCCAGCAGCCAAGATCCCGGGACAGGGGGCTCACCCCTCCACTTT

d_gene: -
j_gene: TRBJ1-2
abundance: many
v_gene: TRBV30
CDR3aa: CAWFAGYGYTF
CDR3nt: TGTGCCTGGTTCGCTGGATATGGCTACACCTTC

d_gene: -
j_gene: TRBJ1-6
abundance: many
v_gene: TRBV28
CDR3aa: CASRRTDSPLHF
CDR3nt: TGTGCCAGCAGGCGTACAGATTCACCCCTCCACTTT

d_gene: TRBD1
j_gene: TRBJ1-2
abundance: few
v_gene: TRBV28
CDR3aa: CASRQQGRGYTF
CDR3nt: TGTGCCAGCAGGCAACAGGGGCGGGGCTACACCTTC

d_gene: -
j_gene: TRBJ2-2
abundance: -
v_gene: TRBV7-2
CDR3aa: CASSVSGANTGELFF
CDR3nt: TGTGCCAGCAGCGTTAGCGGAGCGAACACCGGGGAGCTGTTTTTT

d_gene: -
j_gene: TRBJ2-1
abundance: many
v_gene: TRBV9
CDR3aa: CASSVEGRSQHEQFF
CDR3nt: TGTGCCAGCAGCGTAGAAGGACGGTCCCAGCATGAGCAGTTCTTC